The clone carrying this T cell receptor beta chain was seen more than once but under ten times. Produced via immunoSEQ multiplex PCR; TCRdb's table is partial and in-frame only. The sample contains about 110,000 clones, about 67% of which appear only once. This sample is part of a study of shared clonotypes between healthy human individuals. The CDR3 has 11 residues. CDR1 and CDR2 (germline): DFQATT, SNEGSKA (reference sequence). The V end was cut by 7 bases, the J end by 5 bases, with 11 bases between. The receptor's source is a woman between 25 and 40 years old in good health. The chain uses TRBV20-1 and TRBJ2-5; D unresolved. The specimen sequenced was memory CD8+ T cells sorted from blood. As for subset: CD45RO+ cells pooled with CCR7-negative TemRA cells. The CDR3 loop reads CSGKLVETQYF. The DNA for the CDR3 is TGCAGTGGGAAGCTTGTGGAGACCCAGTACTTC.